Listed here is a single TCR beta chain. Its antigen is unidentified. Trimming removed 9 bases from V and 3 bases from J, with 8 bases in between. This CDR3 has 11 residues. From germline, CDR1 is MNHNY and CDR2 SVGAGI (reference sequence). UMIs were added to TCR cDNA along with a universal primer site when it was made by 5'RACE template switching. A single record per CDR3 protein comes from TCRdb applying MiXCR to the 5' RACE reads. Of some 320,000 distinct CDR3 sequences listed, around 10% are singletons. This record belongs to a study of T cells after yellow fever vaccination. Study context: In the case of low-cell-number fractions, SMART-Seq v4 Ultra Low Input was used for preparation.

Study outcomes and limitations: CD4 and CD8 compartments shared a small share of clonotypes, likely from convergent recombination. The secondary response was weaker, and its peak arrived faster, on day 5 versus 15.

The chain employs TRBV6-6 and TRBJ1-1; a possible D gene is TRBD1 (5 bases). The TCR was taken from a man aged 18 to 35 who received the YFV17D yellow fever vaccine. The sample was CD4+ T cells sorted from PBMCs, taken 5 days after the yellow fever booster vaccination. This CDR3 is CASLGDTEAFF. The CDR3 DNA reads TGTGCCAGTCTGGGGGACACTGAAGCTTTCTTT.